This T cell receptor beta chain originates from a study of CD8 T cells in ankylosing spondylitis. This clonotype was counted only a few times. Its target is not known. Generation of TCR beta libraries employed quantitative 5'-RACE incorporating molecular barcodes. A single record per CDR3 protein comes from TCRdb applying MiXCR to the 5' RACE reads. This table holds fewer than 500,000 distinct CDR3 sequences, 20% to 30% found once. Broader study findings: Peripheral blood samples showed relatively rare disease-linked clones, and these clones were CD8+. Reports say disease-linked clones showed up significantly more in matched ankylosing spondylitis synovial fluid. Blood from ankylosing spondylitis patients appeared to carry a characteristic roughly eight-variant TCR beta motif.

This sequence was found in a male donor with ankylosing spondylitis. The sequencing input was blood, either unsorted or a sorted T cell fraction (not recorded which).

The CDR3 spells CASSFPEHRRSSTEAFF. The CDR3 nucleotides are TGTGCCAGCAGCTTCCCTGAACACCGCCGTTCTAGCACTGAAGCTTTCTTT. The chain recombines TRBV11-2 with TRBJ1-1; D gene uncertain. This CDR3 has 17 amino acids. Trimming left V 3 bases short and J 4 bases short, with 21 bases between. The germline gives CDR1 SGHAT, CDR2 FQNNGV.